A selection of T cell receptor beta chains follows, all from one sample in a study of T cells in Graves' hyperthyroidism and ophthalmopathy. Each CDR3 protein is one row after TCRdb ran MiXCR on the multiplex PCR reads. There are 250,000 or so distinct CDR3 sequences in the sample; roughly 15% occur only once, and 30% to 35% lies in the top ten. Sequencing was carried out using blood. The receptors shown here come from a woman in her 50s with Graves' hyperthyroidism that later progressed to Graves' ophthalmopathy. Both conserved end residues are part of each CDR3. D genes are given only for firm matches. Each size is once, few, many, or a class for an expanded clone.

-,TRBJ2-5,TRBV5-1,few,TGCGCCAGCAGCTCCTGGCCAGGGTACCAAGAGACCCAGTACTTC,CASSSWPGYQETQYF
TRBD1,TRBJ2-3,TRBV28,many,TGTGCCAGCAGGACACAGGGGGCGCAGGATACGCAGTATTTT,CASRTQGAQDTQYF
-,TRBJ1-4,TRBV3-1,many,TGTGCCAGCAGTCCGATATCAGATGAAAAACTGTTTTTT,CASSPISDEKLFF
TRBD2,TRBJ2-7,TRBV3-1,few,TGTGCCAACAGCCGGAGGGAGGGCCGATACGAGCAGTACTTC,CANSRREGRYEQYF
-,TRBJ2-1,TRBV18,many,TGTGCCAGCTCGCCCGACAGCTTCAATGAGCAGTTCTTC,CASSPDSFNEQFF
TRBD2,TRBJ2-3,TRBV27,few,TGTGCCAGCAGTTTGGGGACTATCATTAGCACAGATACGCAGTATTTT,CASSLGTIISTDTQYF
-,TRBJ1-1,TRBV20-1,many,TGCAGTGCTAGACTCGGGGGGAACACTGAAGCTTTCTTT,CSARLGGNTEAFF
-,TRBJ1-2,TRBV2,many,TGTGCCAGCAGTGAGAAGGGCAACTATGGCTACACCTTC,CASSEKGNYGYTF
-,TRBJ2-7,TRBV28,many,TGTGCCAGTTTAGCGGTTGCCGAGCAGTACTTC,CASLAVAEQYF
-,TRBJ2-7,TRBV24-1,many,TGTGCCACCAGTGATCTAGGTCCCCCCTACGAGCAGTACTTC,CATSDLGPPYEQYF
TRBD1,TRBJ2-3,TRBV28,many,TGTGCCAGCGGGAACCGGGACAGGGCATGGGATACGCAGTATTTT,CASGNRDRAWDTQYF
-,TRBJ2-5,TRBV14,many,TGTGCCAGCAGCGGCGGGATTCTCGGAGAGACCCAGTACTTC,CASSGGILGETQYF
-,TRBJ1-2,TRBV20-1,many,TGCAGTGCTAGAGAAACAGACTATGGCTACACCTTC,CSARETDYGYTF
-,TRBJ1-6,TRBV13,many,TGTGCCAGCAGCCAAAGGGATTATAATTCACCCCTCCACTTT,CASSQRDYNSPLHF
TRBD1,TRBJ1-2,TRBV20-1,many,TGCAGTGCTAGAGAGACAGGGGAGATACGCTACACCTTC,CSARETGEIRYTF